This TCR beta chain was identified in a study of fetal regulatory T cell absence and autoimmunity. Study-wide context: Without clinical diabetes, IPEX patients showed exocrine pancreas autoimmunity. Whole-study findings and limits: In IPEX syndrome, oligoclonal enrichment was read as supporting prenatal antigen-driven autoimmunity in the pancreas.

Data came from immunoSEQ multiplex PCR; TCRdb stores just in-frame clones and leaves some out. The data show some 87,000 clones, less than 80% seen once. Comment on this clone: Its specificity is unknown.

Germline CDR1 and CDR2: MNHNS and SASEGT. V shed 0 bases and J 10 bases; nucleotides not matched to a gene: 9. The length of the CDR3 is 15 residues. The clonotype originates from a male donor with IPEX syndrome. V usage is TRBV6-1 and J usage is TRBJ2-1; 7 bases match TRBD2. The specimen sequenced was pancreas tissue. The CDR3 region has the DNA TGTGCCAGCAGTGAAGCTGGGCTAGCGGCATGGGAGCAGTTCTTC. Amino acid sequence: CASSEAGLAAWEQFF.